The 2 T cell receptor beta chains below come from one sample, sequenced in a study of T-cell memory formation after mild COVID-19 (dated by TCRdb to about 2021). Libraries came from 5' RACE. The data were produced on an Illumina NovaSeq 6000. TCRdb ran its own pipeline on the public reads, namely fastp trimming at Q25 and MiXCR clone calling, and kept in-frame beta chains. Every CDR3 protein is listed once, alongside the most common genes and DNA of its rows. The sample data list 80,000 to 130,000 distinct CDR3 sequences, and over 8.5% of these were observed just once. The ten top clones hold about 40% of the sample. The material sequenced was PBMCs or a T cell subset sorted from them (not recorded which). The receptors derive from a man younger than 30 who had mild COVID-19 (a few samples of this study predate the infection). The sample titles of this study are shuffled in the database, so cell type and time point are left out; the donor was told from shared clones.

This clonotype was recorded many times. V and J are TRBV7-3 and TRBJ2-3, with D hard to call. The V end was cut by 5 bases, the J end by 6 bases, with 24 bases between. CDR3 length: 17 residues. CDR1 and CDR2 (germline): SGHTA, FQGTGA. The CDR3 DNA sequence: TGTGCCAGCAGCAAACTCGAGGACCCCCTCCGGATGGATACGCAGTATTTT. Protein product: CASSKLEDPLRMDTQYF.

Ten or more counts support this clonotype. V and J are TRBV5-1 and TRBJ2-7, with 9 bases aligning to TRBD1. With V trimmed by 3 bases and J by 5 bases, 9 bases remained unmatched. The CDR3 loop spans 15 amino acids. Germline-derived CDR1 and CDR2 are SGHRS and YFSETQ. CDR3 sequence reads: CASSSRDRVLNEQYF. The CDR3 DNA is TGCGCCAGCAGCTCCCGGGACAGGGTGTTGAACGAGCAGTACTTC.